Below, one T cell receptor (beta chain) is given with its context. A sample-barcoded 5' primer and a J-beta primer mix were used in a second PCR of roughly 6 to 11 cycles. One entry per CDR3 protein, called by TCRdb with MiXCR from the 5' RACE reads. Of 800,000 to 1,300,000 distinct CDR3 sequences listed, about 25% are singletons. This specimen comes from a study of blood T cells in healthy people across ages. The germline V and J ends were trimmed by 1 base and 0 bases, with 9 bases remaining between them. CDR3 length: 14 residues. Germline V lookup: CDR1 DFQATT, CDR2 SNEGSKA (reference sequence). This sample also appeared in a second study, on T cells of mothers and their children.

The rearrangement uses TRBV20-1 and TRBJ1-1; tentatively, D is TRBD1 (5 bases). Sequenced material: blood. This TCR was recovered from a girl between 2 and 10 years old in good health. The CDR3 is CSARAGGVNTEAFF. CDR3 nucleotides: TGCAGTGCTAGAGCGGGGGGAGTGAACACTGAAGCTTTCTTT.